This TCR beta chain came from a study of CD8 T cells in Susac syndrome. Study-wide results and limits: The relatively small number of individuals in the TCR sequencing and HLA analysis was acknowledged by the study.

The germline gives CDR1 MNHEY, CDR2 SMNVEV (reference sequence). CDR3 length equals 15 residues. V lost 7 bases and J 6 bases, leaving 22 bases between the germline ends. Worth noting for this clonotype: The antigen remains undetermined.

It was with random hexamers that about 0.45 to 1 ug RNA was reverse transcribed. TCRdb reprocessed the immunoSEQ multiplex PCR reads via MiXCR and lists one record per CDR3 protein. The sample carries about 210,000 distinct CDR3 sequences, 95% recorded once. This receptor was taken from a human donor with multiple sclerosis. The sample consisted of CD4+ T cells from PBMCs. The gene calls are TRBV27 and TRBJ2-7, with a possible D match to TRBD1 (5 bases). CDR3 amino acids: CASKDPRRESREQYF. Here the CDR3 DNA reads TGTGCCAGCAAAGACCCTCGCAGGGAATCACGCGAGCAGTACTTC.